This TCR beta chain is drawn from a study of blood T cells in healthy people across ages. Whole-study results and caveats: Estimated diversity that came from one million T cells was considered an underestimate.

As regards this clonotype: Its antigen is as yet unknown.

Donors each provided ten milliliters of peripheral blood. Per sample, extraction of total RNA gave at least 6 micrograms in every case. A J-beta primer mix and a sample-barcoded 5' primer were used in a second PCR of roughly 7 to 12 cycles. Each sample yielded at least 2.5 million CDR3-containing paired-end reads. TCRdb passed the 5' RACE reads through MiXCR, listing each CDR3 protein once. The sample shows fewer than 950,000 distinct CDR3 sequences, about 53% of them seen only once. With 1 base removed from V and 6 bases from J, the gap between germline ends came to 13 bases. CDR3 length equals 14 residues. Germline values: CDR1 DFQATT, CDR2 SNEGSKA (reference sequence).

The chain carries TRBV20-1 and TRBJ2-1; D possibly matches TRBD1 or TRBD2 (5 bases each). Input material: blood. This receptor was obtained from a man older than 75 in good health. CDR3 protein: CSARGPRDPNEQFF. CDR3 DNA: TGCAGTGCTAGAGGGCCCCGGGACCCCAATGAGCAGTTCTTC.